This T cell receptor (beta chain) comes out of a study of blood T cell repertoires in COVID-19. Sequencing used immunoSEQ multiplex PCR; TCRdb keeps in-frame clones, though not all of them. The sample includes roughly 230,000 clones, roughly 84% seen only once; the top ten take approximately 30%. Germline assignment: CDR1 SGHTA and CDR2 FQGNSA. The CDR3 has 14 residues. The germline V and J ends were trimmed by 1 base and 3 bases, with 8 bases remaining between them. Sample: peripheral blood. This rearrangement joins TRBV7-2 to TRBJ2-3; D remains unclear. The sequence was obtained from a man between 40 and 49 years old with acute or convalescent COVID-19. The CDR3 loop reads CASSLEPTTDTQYF. In DNA, the CDR3 is TGTGCCAGCAGCTTAGAGCCAACGACAGATACGCAGTATTTT.